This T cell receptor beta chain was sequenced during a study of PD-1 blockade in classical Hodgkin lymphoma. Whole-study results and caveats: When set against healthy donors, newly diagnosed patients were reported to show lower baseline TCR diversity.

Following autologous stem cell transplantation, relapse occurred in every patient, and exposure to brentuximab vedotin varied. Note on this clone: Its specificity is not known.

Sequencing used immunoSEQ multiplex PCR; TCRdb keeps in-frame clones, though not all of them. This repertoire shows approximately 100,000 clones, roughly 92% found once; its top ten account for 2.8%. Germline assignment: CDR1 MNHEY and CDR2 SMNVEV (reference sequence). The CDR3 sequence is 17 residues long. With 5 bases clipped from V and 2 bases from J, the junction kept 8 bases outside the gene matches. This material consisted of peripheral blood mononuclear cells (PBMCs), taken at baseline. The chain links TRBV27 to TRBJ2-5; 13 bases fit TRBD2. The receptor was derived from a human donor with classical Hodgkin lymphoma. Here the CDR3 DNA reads TGTGCCAGCAGTATCCTCGGACTAGCGGGAGAGCAAGAGACCCAGTACTTC. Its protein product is CASSILGLAGEQETQYF.